Below are 15 T cell receptor beta chains sequenced from a single sample in a study of beta chain features in type 1 diabetes. General study points: Moderate yet significant TCRB CDR3 shortening was seen in Type 1 diabetes patients in all four CD4+ subsets.

These receptors have no known antigen. As every portion of the isolated RNA was reverse transcribed, the sequencing read expressed TCRB transcripts. Some clones are missing from TCRdb's copy, which holds only in-frame ones; the method was immunoSEQ multiplex PCR. The sample yields 200,000 to 250,000 clones, more than 11% seen once. Sequences were obtained from naive CD4+ T cells from blood. These receptors all come from a man aged 25-40 years with type 1 diabetes.

The rearrangement links TRBV2 to TRBJ2-5; no clear D. V lost 5 bases, J lost 2 bases, and 3 bases lay in between. Germline V gives CDR1 SNHLY, CDR2 FYNNEI. The CDR3 consists of 11 residues. In DNA form, the CDR3 reads TGTGCCAGCAGTTCTCAAGAGACCCAGTACTTC. Translation gives CASSSQETQYF.

This clone has only a few counts. This chain links TRBV5-4 with TRBJ1-2; no firm D call. Trimming cost V 4 bases and J 3 bases, with 13 bases left between them. Germline V gene lookup returns CDR1 SGHNT and CDR2 YYREEE (reference sequence). The CDR3 sequence is 14 residues long. CDR3 DNA: TGTGCCAGCAGCCTGACCGCACGGGACTATGGCTACACCTTC. Protein: CASSLTARDYGYTF.

This clone was found a few times. The chain uses TRBV7-9 and TRBJ2-3, with D possibly matching TRBD2 (6 bases). Germline CDR1 reads SEHNR; CDR2 reads FQNEAQ (reference sequence). The V end was cut by 5 bases, the J end by 5 bases, with 17 bases between. There are 15 residues in the CDR3. The DNA of the CDR3 is TGTGCCAGCAGCCCTCGGGGGAGTCACGAAGATACGCAGTATTTT. Amino acids: CASSPRGSHEDTQYF.

This clone was observed a handful of times. The chain carries TRBV6-5 and TRBJ2-1; 10 positions agree with TRBD2. Germline CDR1 is MNHEY and CDR2 is SVGAGI. V gave up 6 bases and J gave up 6 bases; unmatched junction bases: 5. The CDR3 contains 14 residues. The CDR3 DNA reads as TGTGCCAGCAGCCCACTAGCGGGAAGCAATGAGCAGTTCTTC. Translating gives CASSPLAGSNEQFF.

The chain links TRBV11-2 to TRBJ2-7, with TRBD2 as a possible D gene (5 bases). The CDR3 totals 14 residues. The V gene lost 2 bases and the J gene lost 2 bases, with 10 bases spanning the gap. The germline V gene encodes CDR1 SGHAT and CDR2 FQNNGV. The DNA of the CDR3 is TGTGCCAGCAGCTTATACGGGGAAGCCTACGAGCAGTACTTC. It yields the protein CASSLYGEAYEQYF.

The chain's CDR3 is CASSKRDLTDTQYF. DNA for the CDR3: TGTGCCAGCTCCAAGCGGGATTTGACAGATACGCAGTATTTT. The rearrangement links TRBV18 to TRBJ2-3, with 7 bases identical to TRBD2. Trimming took 6 bases from V and 3 from J; bases not matched to a gene: 6. This CDR3 is 14 amino acids long. Germline loops: CDR1 KGHSH, CDR2 LQKENI.

CDR3 nucleotide sequence: TGCGCCAGCAGCAAGACATACACTGAAGCTTTCTTT. Protein: CASSKTYTEAFF. The chain joins TRBV5-1 to TRBJ1-1; the D is unclear. The germline V gene has CDR1 SGHRS and CDR2 YFSETQ. V was trimmed by 4 bases and J by 3 bases, leaving 7 bases between them. The CDR3 covers 12 residues.

The chain links TRBV15 to TRBJ1-1; TRBD1 is a possible D gene (5 bases). The CDR3 spans 14 residues. Germline loops: CDR1 LNHNV, CDR2 YYDKDF (reference sequence). Deletions cut 4 bases from V and 1 base from J, with 10 bases between. The CDR3 loop reads CATSIRVWNTEAFF. The CDR3 region has the DNA TGTGCCACCAGCATCAGGGTCTGGAACACTGAAGCTTTCTTT. The full variable domain, with the rest looked up from reference TRBV15 and TRBJ1-1, is DAMVIQNPRYQVTQFGKPVTLSCSQTLNHNVMYWYQQKSSQAPKLLFHYYDKDFNNEADTPDNFQSRRPNTSFCFLDIRSPGLGDTAMYLCATSIRVWNTEAFFGQGTRLTVV.

This chain uses TRBV5-1 with TRBJ1-2; D uncertain. Trimming stripped 2 bases from V and 5 bases from J, with 10 bases between. The CDR3 extends over 13 amino acids. Germline values: CDR1 SGHRS, CDR2 YFSETQ. The CDR3 DNA reads TGCGCCAGCAGCTTCGACCAGGAATATGGCTACACCTTC. Its protein product is CASSFDQEYGYTF.

V is TRBV30 and J is TRBJ2-5, with a possible D match to TRBD1 (5 bases). V shed 1 base and J shed 3 bases, with 9 bases lying between them. CDR3 size: 13 residues. CDR1 and CDR2 from the germline V gene are GTSNPN and SVGIG (reference sequence). CDR3 nucleotide sequence: TGTGCCTGGAGTGCAGGGCTGGAAGAGACCCAGTACTTC. Translated: CAWSAGLEETQYF.

The V gene is TRBV21-1, the J gene TRBJ2-7; the table's D call of TRBD1 was not tested on the DNA. TRBV21-1 is a known pseudogene. The CDR3 is 15 amino acids. The CDR3 sequence: CASSKDRGWTYEQYF. The CDR3 DNA is TGTGCCAGCAGCAAGGACAGGGGGTGGACCTACGAGCAGTACTTC.

This clone was counted only a few times. The chain combines TRBV5-4 with TRBJ1-4; 12 bases agree with TRBD1. The ends lost 4 bases at V and 0 bases at J; junction bases unmatched: 4. Germline CDR1 and CDR2: SGHNT and YYREEE (reference sequence). This CDR3 contains 17 residues. DNA for the CDR3: TGTGCCAGCAGCAGGGGACAGGGGGCTGCAACTAATGAAAAACTGTTTTTT. It is translated as CASSRGQGAATNEKLFF.

The genes are TRBV7-9 and TRBJ1-1; a possible D gene is TRBD1 (5 bases). This CDR3 has 16 residues. V was trimmed by 4 bases and J by 4 bases, leaving 19 bases between them. Germline CDR1 and CDR2: SEHNR and FQNEAQ (reference sequence). The CDR3 sequence is CASSSSDQRGGTEAFF. The DNA for the CDR3 is TGTGCCAGCAGCTCCTCGGATCAACGGGGGGGCACTGAAGCTTTCTTT.

The V and J genes are TRBV5-1 and TRBJ2-7; 14 nucleotides agree with TRBD2. After removal of 4 bases from V and 0 bases from J, the junction contained 3 bases not matched to a gene. Per the germline V gene, CDR1 is SGHRS and CDR2 is YFSETQ. The CDR3 is 16 residues long. As DNA, the CDR3 is TGCGCCAGCAGCCTAGGGACTAGCGGGAGCTCCTACGAGCAGTACTTC. It encodes CASSLGTSGSSYEQYF.

This chain links TRBV7-9 with TRBJ2-5, with D possibly matching TRBD2 (5 bases). CDR1 is SEHNR, CDR2 FQNEAQ, per germline (reference sequence). Trimming stripped 3 bases from V and 5 bases from J, with 7 bases between. The CDR3 loop spans 12 amino acids. CDR3 bases: TGTGCCAGCAGCTTTAGCGAGGAGACCCAGTACTTC. This gives the protein CASSFSEETQYF.